The rows below give T cell receptor beta chains drawn from one sample of a study of CD8 T cells in Susac syndrome. Each CDR3 protein is one row after TCRdb ran MiXCR on the immunoSEQ multiplex PCR reads. The table records about 290,000 distinct CDR3 sequences, about 91% of them present only once. What was sequenced was CD8+ T cells from PBMCs. The receptors were gathered from a human donor with multiple sclerosis. The CDR3 runs from the conserved cysteine through the conserved F or W. Each record gives: CDR3 length, V gene, clone size, J gene, D gene, CDR3 DNA, CDR3 protein. The D gene is left open where the match is weak. The size entry is marked missing in some rows and otherwise reads once, few, many or a size class.

len: 15
v_gene: TRBV9
abundance: NA
j_gene: TRBJ2-3
d_gene: NA
CDR3nt: TGTGCCAGCAGCGTAGTGGGGGCAGGCACAGATACGCAGTATTTT
CDR3aa: CASSVVGAGTDTQYF

len: 16
v_gene: TRBV14
abundance: NA
j_gene: TRBJ2-3
d_gene: TRBD2
CDR3nt: TGTGCCAGCAGCCAATTTCTAGCGGGAGGGCAAGATACGCAGTATTTT
CDR3aa: CASSQFLAGGQDTQYF

len: 14
v_gene: TRBV20-1
abundance: NA
j_gene: TRBJ2-5
d_gene: NA
CDR3nt: TGCAGTGCTAGGGCCGACAGTATTGGGGAGACCCAGTACTTC
CDR3aa: CSARADSIGETQYF

len: 20
v_gene: TRBV7-8
abundance: NA
j_gene: TRBJ2-7
d_gene: TRBD2
CDR3nt: TGTGCCAGCAGCCCGGGACTAGCGGGGGGACCAATCCCTCTTTCCTACGAGCAGTACTTC
CDR3aa: CASSPGLAGGPIPLSYEQYF

len: 15
v_gene: TRBV4-1
abundance: NA
j_gene: TRBJ2-7
d_gene: NA
CDR3nt: TGCGCCAGCAGCCACGCGGGGACAGCCTCCTACGAGCAGTACTTC
CDR3aa: CASSHAGTASYEQYF

len: 15
v_gene: TRBV10-3
abundance: NA
j_gene: TRBJ2-1
d_gene: TRBD2
CDR3nt: TGTGCCATCAGTGAGTCGCCGGGGGGGTACAATGAGCAGTTCTTC
CDR3aa: CAISESPGGYNEQFF

len: 14
v_gene: TRBV4-1
abundance: NA
j_gene: TRBJ2-7
d_gene: NA
CDR3nt: TGCGCCAGCAGCCAAGAGGCAGGGCGTTGGGAGCAGTACTTC
CDR3aa: CASSQEAGRWEQYF

len: 17
v_gene: TRBV28
abundance: NA
j_gene: TRBJ1-1
d_gene: TRBD1
CDR3nt: TGTGCCAGCAGCTCCCCGGGACAGGGGGCGCCGAACACTGAAGCTTTCTTT
CDR3aa: CASSSPGQGAPNTEAFF

len: 16
v_gene: TRBV2
abundance: NA
j_gene: TRBJ2-1
d_gene: TRBD2
CDR3nt: TGTGCCAGCCTTGTCAGGGACTACCACACCTACAATGAGCAGTTCTTC
CDR3aa: CASLVRDYHTYNEQFF

len: 16
v_gene: TRBV6-1
abundance: NA
j_gene: TRBJ1-1
d_gene: NA
CDR3nt: TGTGCCAGCAGTGGTGCCAGGACATTAATGAACACTGAAGCTTTCTTT
CDR3aa: CASSGARTLMNTEAFF

len: 17
v_gene: TRBV9
abundance: NA
j_gene: TRBJ1-3
d_gene: NA
CDR3nt: TGTGCCAGCAGCGTAGGGGCTCTGGCAGGCTCTGGAAACACCATATATTTT
CDR3aa: CASSVGALAGSGNTIYF

len: 13
v_gene: TRBV27
abundance: NA
j_gene: TRBJ1-2
d_gene: TRBD1
CDR3nt: TGTGCCAGCAGTAGGACAGGACAACATGGCTACACCTTC
CDR3aa: CASSRTGQHGYTF

len: 15
v_gene: TRBV6-2/TRBV6-3
abundance: NA
j_gene: TRBJ1-1
d_gene: TRBD1
CDR3nt: TGTGCCAGCAGTTACTGGGACAGGGGGCGGACTGAAGCTTTCTTT
CDR3aa: CASSYWDRGRTEAFF

len: 16
v_gene: TRBV7-8
abundance: few
j_gene: TRBJ2-7
d_gene: TRBD1
CDR3nt: TGTGCCAGCAGCTTACCAGGGACAGGGGTAGGATTCGAGCAGTACTTC
CDR3aa: CASSLPGTGVGFEQYF

len: 16
v_gene: TRBV5-1
abundance: NA
j_gene: TRBJ2-1
d_gene: NA
CDR3nt: TGCGCCAGCAGCTTGAATGGTCTTTTAGGCTACAATGAGCAGTTCTTC
CDR3aa: CASSLNGLLGYNEQFF

len: 15
v_gene: TRBV2
abundance: NA
j_gene: TRBJ2-7
d_gene: NA
CDR3nt: TGTGCCAGCAGCGCCACAGGGCACGTCTCCTACGAGCAGTACTTC
CDR3aa: CASSATGHVSYEQYF

len: 16
v_gene: TRBV3-1
abundance: NA
j_gene: TRBJ1-2
d_gene: NA
CDR3nt: TGTGCCAGCAGCCATAGCCGAGCCGGATTTTGGGATGGCTACACCTTC
CDR3aa: CASSHSRAGFWDGYTF

len: 14
v_gene: TRBV27
abundance: once
j_gene: TRBJ2-7
d_gene: TRBD2
CDR3nt: TGTGCCAGCGCTGGGGAGGGGTCCTCCTACGAGCAGTACTTC
CDR3aa: CASAGEGSSYEQYF

len: 14
v_gene: TRBV4-3
abundance: NA
j_gene: TRBJ2-5
d_gene: TRBD1
CDR3nt: TGCGCCAGCAGCCGAGGGACAGGGGGTCAGACCCAGTACTTC
CDR3aa: CASSRGTGGQTQYF

len: 14
v_gene: TRBV20-1
abundance: NA
j_gene: TRBJ1-2
d_gene: TRBD1
CDR3nt: TGCAGTGCGCCTCGGGACAGCCCTAACTATGGCTACACCTTC
CDR3aa: CSAPRDSPNYGYTF

len: 14
v_gene: TRBV27
abundance: once
j_gene: TRBJ2-7
d_gene: TRBD2
CDR3nt: TGTGCCAGCCCGAGACTAGCGGCGTCCTACGAGCAGTACTTC
CDR3aa: CASPRLAASYEQYF

len: 14
v_gene: TRBV6-6
abundance: NA
j_gene: TRBJ2-7
d_gene: NA
CDR3nt: TGTGCCAGCCGTTACGCCCCGGGGTTAGACGAGCAGTACTTC
CDR3aa: CASRYAPGLDEQYF

len: 15
v_gene: TRBV7-9
abundance: NA
j_gene: TRBJ2-7
d_gene: TRBD1
CDR3nt: TGTGCCAGCAGCTTACTCCGACAGGGGGACTACGAGCAGTACTTC
CDR3aa: CASSLLRQGDYEQYF

len: 14
v_gene: TRBV19
abundance: once
j_gene: TRBJ2-6
d_gene: TRBD2
CDR3nt: TGTGCCAGTCGTGGGGGGGTTGGGGCCAACGTCCTGACTTTC
CDR3aa: CASRGGVGANVLTF

len: 14
v_gene: TRBV12-5
abundance: NA
j_gene: TRBJ1-1
d_gene: NA
CDR3nt: TGTGCTAGTGGTTTGTTTGGGCTTCACACTGAAGCTTTCTTT
CDR3aa: CASGLFGLHTEAFF

len: 17
v_gene: TRBV7-7
abundance: NA
j_gene: TRBJ2-1
d_gene: TRBD2
CDR3nt: TGTGCTAGCAGCTTAGGGTCTGAGGGAGGGCAACCCAATGAGCAGTTCTTC
CDR3aa: CASSLGSEGGQPNEQFF

len: 18
v_gene: TRBV23-1
abundance: NA
j_gene: TRBJ1-5
d_gene: NA
CDR3nt: TGCGCCAGCAGTCAATCCGGAATCCGGCCTGTTGAACATCAGCCCCAGCATTTT
CDR3aa: CASSQSGIRPVEHQPQHF

len: 15
v_gene: TRBV9
abundance: NA
j_gene: TRBJ2-5
d_gene: TRBD2
CDR3nt: TGTGCCAGCAGCGTAGATGGGGGGGAACAAGAGACCCAGTACTTC
CDR3aa: CASSVDGGEQETQYF

len: 15
v_gene: TRBV30
abundance: NA
j_gene: TRBJ2-1
d_gene: TRBD2
CDR3nt: TGTGCCTGGAGTACCGGACTAGTAGTCTACAATGAGCAGTTCTTC
CDR3aa: CAWSTGLVVYNEQFF

len: 15
v_gene: TRBV7-9
abundance: NA
j_gene: TRBJ2-5
d_gene: TRBD2
CDR3nt: TGTGCCAGCAGCCAACCAGGGACTACCAAAGAGACCCAGTACTTC
CDR3aa: CASSQPGTTKETQYF

len: 13
v_gene: TRBV6-2/TRBV6-3
abundance: NA
j_gene: TRBJ2-1
d_gene: NA
CDR3nt: TGTGCCAGCAGTTTGACTAGTACCAATGAGCAGTTCTTC
CDR3aa: CASSLTSTNEQFF

len: 15
v_gene: TRBV15
abundance: once
j_gene: TRBJ1-4
d_gene: NA
CDR3nt: TGTGCCACCAGCAGACCAGACCCGATAAATGAAAAACTGTTTTTT
CDR3aa: CATSRPDPINEKLFF

len: 14
v_gene: TRBV7-3
abundance: NA
j_gene: TRBJ2-5
d_gene: NA
CDR3nt: TGTGCCAGCAGCCTCACGGACAGCTCGGGGACCCAGTACTTC
CDR3aa: CASSLTDSSGTQYF

len: 12
v_gene: TRBV27
abundance: NA
j_gene: TRBJ1-5
d_gene: NA
CDR3nt: TGTGCCAGCAGTTTTATCAATCAGCCCCAGCATTTT
CDR3aa: CASSFINQPQHF

len: 12
v_gene: TRBV2
abundance: once
j_gene: TRBJ1-2
d_gene: NA
CDR3nt: TGTGCCAGCATGGGCAGGGTCCTCGGCTACACCTTC
CDR3aa: CASMGRVLGYTF

len: 15
v_gene: TRBV6-1
abundance: NA
j_gene: TRBJ1-2
d_gene: TRBD1
CDR3nt: TGTGCCAGCAGTGATGGGACAGGGAGACACTATGGCTACACCTTC
CDR3aa: CASSDGTGRHYGYTF

len: 17
v_gene: TRBV27
abundance: NA
j_gene: TRBJ1-2
d_gene: TRBD1
CDR3nt: TGTGCCAGCAAGTTTTCCGGGACAGGGAGTCATTTCTATGGCTACACCTTC
CDR3aa: CASKFSGTGSHFYGYTF

len: 12
v_gene: TRBV7-9
abundance: NA
j_gene: TRBJ2-7
d_gene: NA
CDR3nt: TGTGCCAGCAGCATTTACCAGTACGAGCAGTACTTC
CDR3aa: CASSIYQYEQYF

len: 15
v_gene: TRBV30
abundance: NA
j_gene: TRBJ2-1
d_gene: TRBD1
CDR3nt: TGTGCCTGGGCCACCGGGACAGAGAAATACAATGAGCAGTTCTTC
CDR3aa: CAWATGTEKYNEQFF

len: 14
v_gene: TRBV6-5
abundance: NA
j_gene: TRBJ2-7
d_gene: NA
CDR3nt: TGTGCCAGCAGTTCTGTAACAGGGATCCACGAGCAGTACTTC
CDR3aa: CASSSVTGIHEQYF

len: 12
v_gene: TRBV28
abundance: NA
j_gene: TRBJ2-1
d_gene: NA
CDR3nt: TGTGCCAGCAGTTTAGCTTACAATGAGCAGTTCTTC
CDR3aa: CASSLAYNEQFF

len: 16
v_gene: TRBV25-1
abundance: few
j_gene: TRBJ2-3
d_gene: TRBD1
CDR3nt: TGTGCCAGCAGTGAAAGTCGACAGGGGTATTCAGATACGCAGTATTTT
CDR3aa: CASSESRQGYSDTQYF

len: 17
v_gene: TRBV9
abundance: NA
j_gene: TRBJ2-6
d_gene: TRBD2
CDR3nt: TGTGCCAGCAGCGTAGGCGGGGGGGCTTCTGGGGCCAACGTCCTGACTTTC
CDR3aa: CASSVGGGASGANVLTF

len: 12
v_gene: TRBV10-3
abundance: NA
j_gene: TRBJ2-3
d_gene: NA
CDR3nt: TGTGCCATCAGTGAGAACAGGGATACGCAGTATTTT
CDR3aa: CAISENRDTQYF

len: 16
v_gene: TRBV7-9
abundance: NA
j_gene: TRBJ1-2
d_gene: NA
CDR3nt: TGTGCCAGCAGCTTAGCGGGGGGGCGCACCCTCTATGGCTACACCTTC
CDR3aa: CASSLAGGRTLYGYTF

len: 18
v_gene: TRBV25-1
abundance: NA
j_gene: TRBJ2-1
d_gene: TRBD2
CDR3nt: TGTGCCAGCAGTGGGGGACTAGCGGGAGGGCCCTCCTACAATGAGCAGTTCTTC
CDR3aa: CASSGGLAGGPSYNEQFF

len: 14
v_gene: TRBV30
abundance: NA
j_gene: TRBJ2-2
d_gene: NA
CDR3nt: TGTGCCTGGAGTCTCACCGGGGTTCTTGGGGAGCTGTTTTTT
CDR3aa: CAWSLTGVLGELFF

len: 11
v_gene: TRBV7-9
abundance: NA
j_gene: TRBJ2-7
d_gene: NA
CDR3nt: TGTGCCAGCAGCCCAGAGGGGGAGCAGTACTTC
CDR3aa: CASSPEGEQYF

len: 18
v_gene: TRBV6-5
abundance: NA
j_gene: TRBJ1-2
d_gene: TRBD1
CDR3nt: TGTGCCAGCAGTTACTCTGACAGGGTGGGAGATTTTAACTATGGCTACACCTTC
CDR3aa: CASSYSDRVGDFNYGYTF

len: 16
v_gene: TRBV13
abundance: NA
j_gene: TRBJ1-2
d_gene: TRBD1
CDR3nt: TGTGCCAGCAGTGATCGGACTGGACAGGGGGTATATGGCTACACCTTC
CDR3aa: CASSDRTGQGVYGYTF

len: 15
v_gene: TRBV7-9
abundance: once
j_gene: TRBJ2-5
d_gene: NA
CDR3nt: TGTGCCAGCAGCCCGCCGATTTGGGGCCAAGAGACCCAGTACTTC
CDR3aa: CASSPPIWGQETQYF

len: 12
v_gene: TRBV7-9
abundance: once
j_gene: TRBJ2-7
d_gene: NA
CDR3nt: TGTGCCAGCAGCTTGGACGGGGACGAGCAGTACTTC
CDR3aa: CASSLDGDEQYF

len: 14
v_gene: TRBV27
abundance: NA
j_gene: TRBJ2-2
d_gene: NA
CDR3nt: TGTGCCAGCACCCGCCAAGCTGAGGTCGGGGAGCTGTTTTTT
CDR3aa: CASTRQAEVGELFF

len: 15
v_gene: TRBV4-3
abundance: NA
j_gene: TRBJ2-7
d_gene: NA
CDR3nt: TGCGCCAGCAGCCAAGATAGGAGCGTGCTCTACGAGCAGTACTTC
CDR3aa: CASSQDRSVLYEQYF

len: 16
v_gene: TRBV4-2
abundance: NA
j_gene: TRBJ2-7
d_gene: NA
CDR3nt: TGTGCCAGCAGCCAAGAAGGTCAGGCCTACTCCTACGAGCAGTACTTC
CDR3aa: CASSQEGQAYSYEQYF

len: 14
v_gene: TRBV4-1
abundance: NA
j_gene: TRBJ2-2
d_gene: NA
CDR3nt: TGCGCCAGCAGCCCTACCGGGGTAAACGGGGAGCTGTTTTTT
CDR3aa: CASSPTGVNGELFF

len: 14
v_gene: TRBV7-9
abundance: NA
j_gene: TRBJ1-1
d_gene: NA
CDR3nt: TGTGCCAGCAGCCTGCAACGATTCAACACTGAAGCTTTCTTT
CDR3aa: CASSLQRFNTEAFF